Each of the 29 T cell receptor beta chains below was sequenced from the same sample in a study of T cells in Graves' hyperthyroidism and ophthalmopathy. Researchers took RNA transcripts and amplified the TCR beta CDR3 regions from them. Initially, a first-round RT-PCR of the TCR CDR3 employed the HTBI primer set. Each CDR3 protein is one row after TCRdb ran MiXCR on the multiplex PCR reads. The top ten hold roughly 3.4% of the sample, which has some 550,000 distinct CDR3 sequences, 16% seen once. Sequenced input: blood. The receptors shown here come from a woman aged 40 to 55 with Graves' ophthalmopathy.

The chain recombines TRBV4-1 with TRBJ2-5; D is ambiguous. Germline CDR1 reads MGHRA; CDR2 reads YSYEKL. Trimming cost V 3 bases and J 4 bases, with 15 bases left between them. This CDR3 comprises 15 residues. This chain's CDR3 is CASSQLWGTRETQYF. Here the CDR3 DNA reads TGCGCCAGCAGCCAGTTATGGGGAACGAGAGAGACCCAGTACTTC.

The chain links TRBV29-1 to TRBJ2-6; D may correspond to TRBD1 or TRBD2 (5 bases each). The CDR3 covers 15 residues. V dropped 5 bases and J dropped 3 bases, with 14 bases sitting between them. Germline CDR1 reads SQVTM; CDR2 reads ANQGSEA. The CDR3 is CSVHGDHSGANVLTF. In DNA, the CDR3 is TGCAGCGTTCACGGGGACCATAGTGGGGCCAACGTCCTGACTTTC.

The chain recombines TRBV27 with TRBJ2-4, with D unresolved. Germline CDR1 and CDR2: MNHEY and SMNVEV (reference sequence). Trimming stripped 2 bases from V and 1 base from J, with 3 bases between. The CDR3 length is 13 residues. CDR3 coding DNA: TGTGCCAGCAGTTTAAACGCCAAAAACATTCAGTACTTC. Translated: CASSLNAKNIQYF.

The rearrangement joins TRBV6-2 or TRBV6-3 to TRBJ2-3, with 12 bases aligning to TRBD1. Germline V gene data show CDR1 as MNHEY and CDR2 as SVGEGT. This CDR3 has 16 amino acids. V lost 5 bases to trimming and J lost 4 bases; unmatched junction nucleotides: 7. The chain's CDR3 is CASSGGTGGIADTQYF. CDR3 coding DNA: TGTGCCAGCAGTGGGGGGACAGGGGGCATCGCAGATACGCAGTATTTT.

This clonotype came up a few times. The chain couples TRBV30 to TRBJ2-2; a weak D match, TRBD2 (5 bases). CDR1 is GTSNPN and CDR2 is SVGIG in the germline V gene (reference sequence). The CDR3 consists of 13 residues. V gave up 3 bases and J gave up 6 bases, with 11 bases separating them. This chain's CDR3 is CAWRHHGAGELFF. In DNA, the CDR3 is TGTGCCTGGAGGCACCACGGGGCCGGGGAGCTGTTTTTT.

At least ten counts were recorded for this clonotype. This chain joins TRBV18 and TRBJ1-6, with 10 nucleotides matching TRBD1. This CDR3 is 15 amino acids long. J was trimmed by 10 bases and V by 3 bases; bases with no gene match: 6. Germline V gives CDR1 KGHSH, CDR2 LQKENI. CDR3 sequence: CASSPPGQGYSPLHF. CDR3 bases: TGTGCCAGCTCACCTCCGGGACAGGGGTACTCACCCCTCCACTTT.

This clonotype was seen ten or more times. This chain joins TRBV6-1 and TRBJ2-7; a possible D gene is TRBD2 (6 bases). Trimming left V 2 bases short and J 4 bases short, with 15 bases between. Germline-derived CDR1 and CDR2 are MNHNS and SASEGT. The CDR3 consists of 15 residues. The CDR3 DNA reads TGTGCCAGCAGTGAACGACTAGGCTCCTGGTACGAGCAGTACTTC. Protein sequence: CASSERLGSWYEQYF.

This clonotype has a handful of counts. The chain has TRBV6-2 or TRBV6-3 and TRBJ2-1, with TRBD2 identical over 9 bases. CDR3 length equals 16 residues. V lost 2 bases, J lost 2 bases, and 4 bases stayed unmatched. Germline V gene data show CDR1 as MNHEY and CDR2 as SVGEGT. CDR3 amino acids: CASSYASSGAYNEQFF. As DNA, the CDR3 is TGTGCCAGCAGTTACGCTTCTAGCGGGGCCTACAATGAGCAGTTCTTC.

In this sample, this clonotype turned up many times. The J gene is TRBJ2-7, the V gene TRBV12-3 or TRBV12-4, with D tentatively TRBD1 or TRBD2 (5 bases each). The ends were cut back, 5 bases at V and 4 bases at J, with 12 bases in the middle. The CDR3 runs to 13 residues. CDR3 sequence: CASSPLGEYEQYF. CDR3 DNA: TGTGCCAGCAGTCCCCTGGGGGAGTACGAGCAGTACTTC.

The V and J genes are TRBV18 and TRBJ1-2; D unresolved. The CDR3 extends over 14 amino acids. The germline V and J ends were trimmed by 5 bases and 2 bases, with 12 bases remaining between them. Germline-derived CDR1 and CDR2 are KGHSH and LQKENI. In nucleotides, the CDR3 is TGTGCCAGCTCAGAGAACCGGGAAAACTATGGCTACACCTTC. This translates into CASSENRENYGYTF.

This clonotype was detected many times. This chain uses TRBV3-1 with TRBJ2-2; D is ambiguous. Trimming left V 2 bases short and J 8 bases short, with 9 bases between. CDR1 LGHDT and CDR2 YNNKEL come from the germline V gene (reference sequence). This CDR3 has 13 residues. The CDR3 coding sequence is TGTGCCAGCAGCCAATTCGTAGCTGGGGAGCTGTTTTTT. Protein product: CASSQFVAGELFF.

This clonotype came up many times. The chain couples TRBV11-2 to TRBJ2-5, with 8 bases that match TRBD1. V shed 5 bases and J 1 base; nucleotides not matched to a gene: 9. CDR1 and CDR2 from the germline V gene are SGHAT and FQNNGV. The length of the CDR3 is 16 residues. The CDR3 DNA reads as TGTGCCAGCAGCCAGGGGTTTACAGGGGGCCAAGAGACCCAGTACTTC. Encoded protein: CASSQGFTGGQETQYF.

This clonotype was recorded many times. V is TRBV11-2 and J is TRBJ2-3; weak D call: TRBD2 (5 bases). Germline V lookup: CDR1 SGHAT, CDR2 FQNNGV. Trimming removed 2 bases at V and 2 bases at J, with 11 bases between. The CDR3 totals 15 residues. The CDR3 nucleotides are TGTGCCAGCAGCTTAAGCCGGACTGTCACAGATACGCAGTATTTT. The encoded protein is CASSLSRTVTDTQYF.

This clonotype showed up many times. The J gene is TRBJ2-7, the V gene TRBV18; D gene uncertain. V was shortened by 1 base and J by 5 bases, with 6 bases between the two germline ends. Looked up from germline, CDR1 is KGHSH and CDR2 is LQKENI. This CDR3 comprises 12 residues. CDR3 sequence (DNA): TGTGCCAGCTCACCACAGGGCGACGAGCAGTACTTC. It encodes CASSPQGDEQYF. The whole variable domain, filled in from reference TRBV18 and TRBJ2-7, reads NAGVMQNPRHLVRRRGQEARLRCSPMKGHSHVYWYRQLPEEGLKFMVYLQKENIIDESGMPKERFSAEFPKEGPSILRIQQVVRGDSAAYFCASSPQGDEQYFGPGTRLTVT.

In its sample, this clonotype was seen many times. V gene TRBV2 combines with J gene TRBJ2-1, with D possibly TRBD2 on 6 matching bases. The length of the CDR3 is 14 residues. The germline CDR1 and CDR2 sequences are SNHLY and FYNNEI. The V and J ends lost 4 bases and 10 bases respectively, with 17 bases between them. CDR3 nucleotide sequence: TGTGCCAGCAGTGGGGACTTCTCTCAGGTGGAGCAGTTCTTC. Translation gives CASSGDFSQVEQFF.

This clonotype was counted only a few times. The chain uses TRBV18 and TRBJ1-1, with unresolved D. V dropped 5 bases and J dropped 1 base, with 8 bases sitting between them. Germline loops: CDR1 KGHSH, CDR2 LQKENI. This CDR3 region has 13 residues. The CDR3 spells CASSELKNTEAFF. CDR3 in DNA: TGTGCCAGCTCAGAGCTAAAGAACACTGAAGCTTTCTTT.

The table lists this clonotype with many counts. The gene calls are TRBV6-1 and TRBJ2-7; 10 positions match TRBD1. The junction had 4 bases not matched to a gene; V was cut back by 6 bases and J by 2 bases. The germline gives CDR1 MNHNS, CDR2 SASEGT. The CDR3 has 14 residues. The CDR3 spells CASSRGQGAYEQYF. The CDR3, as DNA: TGTGCCAGCAGCCGAGGACAGGGGGCCTACGAGCAGTACTTC.

For the CDR3, the DNA is TGTGCCAGCATGGGACAGGGGGTTGAGAATCAGCCCCAGCATTTT. Protein: CASMGQGVENQPQHF. The chain couples TRBV6-1 to TRBJ1-5; 11 nucleotides line up with TRBD1. V was clipped by 7 bases and J by 4 bases; unmatched bases: 6. The germline gives CDR1 MNHNS, CDR2 SASEGT. The CDR3 sequence is 15 residues long.

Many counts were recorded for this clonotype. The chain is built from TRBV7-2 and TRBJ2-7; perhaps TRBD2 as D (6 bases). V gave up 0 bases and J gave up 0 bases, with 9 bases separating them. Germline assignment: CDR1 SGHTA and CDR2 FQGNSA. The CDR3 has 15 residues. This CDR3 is CASSLAWGDSYEQYF. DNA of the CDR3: TGTGCCAGCAGCTTAGCGTGGGGGGACTCCTACGAGCAGTACTTC.

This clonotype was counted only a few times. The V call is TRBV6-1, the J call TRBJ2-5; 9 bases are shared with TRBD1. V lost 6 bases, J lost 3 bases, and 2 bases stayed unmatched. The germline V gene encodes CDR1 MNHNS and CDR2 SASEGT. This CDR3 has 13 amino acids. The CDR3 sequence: CASRWTGEETQYF. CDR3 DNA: TGTGCCAGCAGGTGGACAGGGGAAGAGACCCAGTACTTC.

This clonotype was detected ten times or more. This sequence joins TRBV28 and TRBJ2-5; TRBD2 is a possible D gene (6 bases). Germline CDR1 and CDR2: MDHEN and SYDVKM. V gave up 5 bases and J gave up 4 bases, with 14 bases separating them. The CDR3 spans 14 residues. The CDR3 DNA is TGTGCCAGCAGTCTCTGGGACTTGCCAGAGACCCAGTACTTC. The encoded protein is CASSLWDLPETQYF.

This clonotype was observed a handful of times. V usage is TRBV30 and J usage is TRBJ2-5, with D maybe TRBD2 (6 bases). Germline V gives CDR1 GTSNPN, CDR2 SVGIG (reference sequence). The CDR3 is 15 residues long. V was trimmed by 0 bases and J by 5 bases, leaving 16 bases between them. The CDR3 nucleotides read TGTGCCTGGAGTGTATCTTCGGGAGTAGGGGAGACCCAGTACTTC. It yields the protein CAWSVSSGVGETQYF.

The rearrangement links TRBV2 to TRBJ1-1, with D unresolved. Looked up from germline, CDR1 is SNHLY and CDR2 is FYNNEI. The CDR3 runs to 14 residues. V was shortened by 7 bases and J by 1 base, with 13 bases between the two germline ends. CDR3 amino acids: CASTTRGWNTEAFF. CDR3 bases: TGTGCCAGCACGACGCGGGGTTGGAACACTGAAGCTTTCTTT. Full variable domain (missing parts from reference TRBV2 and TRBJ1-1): EPEVTQTPSHQVTQMGQEVILRCVPISNHLYFYWYRQILGQKVEFLVSFYNNEISEKSEIFDDQFSVERPDGSNFTLKIRSTKLEDSAMYFCASTTRGWNTEAFFGQGTRLTVV.

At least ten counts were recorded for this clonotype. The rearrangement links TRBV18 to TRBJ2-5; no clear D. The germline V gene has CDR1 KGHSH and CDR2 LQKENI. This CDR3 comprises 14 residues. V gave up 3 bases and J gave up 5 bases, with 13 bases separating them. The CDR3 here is CASSPTDPLETQYF. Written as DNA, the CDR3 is TGTGCCAGCTCACCGACCGACCCCCTGGAGACCCAGTACTTC.

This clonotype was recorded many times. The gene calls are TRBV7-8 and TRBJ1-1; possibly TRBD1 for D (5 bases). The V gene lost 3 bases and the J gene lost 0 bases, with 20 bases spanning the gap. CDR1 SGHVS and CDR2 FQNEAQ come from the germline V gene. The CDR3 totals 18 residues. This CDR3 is CASSFRGTSGGVNTEAFF. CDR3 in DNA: TGTGCCAGCAGCTTTAGAGGAACGAGTGGGGGGGTGAACACTGAAGCTTTCTTT. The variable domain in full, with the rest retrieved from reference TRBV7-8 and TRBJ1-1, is GAGVSQSPRYKVAKRGQDVALRCDPISGHVSLFWYQQALGQGPEFLTYFQNEAQLDKSGLPSDRFFAERPEGSVSTLKIQRTQQEDSAVYLCASSFRGTSGGVNTEAFFGQGTRLTVV.

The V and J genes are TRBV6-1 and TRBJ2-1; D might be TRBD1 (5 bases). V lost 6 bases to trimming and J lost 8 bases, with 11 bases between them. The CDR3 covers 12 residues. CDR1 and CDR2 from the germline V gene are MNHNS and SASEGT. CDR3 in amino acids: CASRTATDEQFF. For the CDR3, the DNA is TGTGCCAGCAGGACAGCTACCGATGAGCAGTTCTTC.

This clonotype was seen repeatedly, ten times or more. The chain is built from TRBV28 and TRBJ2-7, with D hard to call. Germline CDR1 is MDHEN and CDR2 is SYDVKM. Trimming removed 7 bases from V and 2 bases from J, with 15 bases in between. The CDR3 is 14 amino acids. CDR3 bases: TGTGCCAGCACCCCGGCCGGCCAACCCTACGAGCAGTACTTC. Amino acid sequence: CASTPAGQPYEQYF.

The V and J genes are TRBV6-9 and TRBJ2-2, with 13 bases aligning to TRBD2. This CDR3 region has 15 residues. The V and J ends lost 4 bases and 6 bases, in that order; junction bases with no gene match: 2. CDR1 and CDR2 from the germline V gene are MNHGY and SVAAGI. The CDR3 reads CASSWTSGRSGELFF. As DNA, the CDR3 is TGTGCCAGCAGTTGGACTAGCGGGAGATCCGGGGAGCTGTTTTTT.

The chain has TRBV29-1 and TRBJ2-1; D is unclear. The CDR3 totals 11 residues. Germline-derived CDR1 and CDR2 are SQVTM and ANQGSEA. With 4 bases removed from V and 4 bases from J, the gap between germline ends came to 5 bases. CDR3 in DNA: TGCAGCGTTGTCGGGTACAATGAGCAGTTCTTC. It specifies CSVVGYNEQFF.